Below, one TCR beta chain is given with its context. Whereas donors were nominally healthy upon sampling, unrecorded immune exposures were probable. The germline gives CDR1 SGHNT, CDR2 YYREEE (reference sequence). V dropped 5 bases and J dropped 1; count of bases not matched to a gene: 6. The CDR3 contains 15 residues. This sample was taken from a study of cytomegalovirus exposure and HLA in healthy donors. The PCR employed 60 Vbeta primers together with 13 Jbeta primers. Original data processing: There were 70 million to 95 million unique TCR beta chains by a later count, and about 12 million of them were shared. The repertoire was sequenced with immunoSEQ multiplex PCR; TCRdb's copy has only in-frame clones and lacks some. Clone size and the V and J calls come from that table; the DNA yielded D and trimming. The sample records 110,000 to 150,000 clones, 70% to 75% being singletons.

This receptor was taken from a woman aged 25 to 39 in good health and CMV-seronegative. Specimen: PBMCs. The genes are TRBV5-4 and TRBJ1-1; TRBD1 agrees at 9 bases. CDR3 bases: TGTGCCAGCAGTATTCGGACAGGGGCGAACACTGAAGCTTTCTTT. Residues: CASSIRTGANTEAFF.